Listed below are T cell receptor beta chains from one sample, sequenced in a study of cytotoxic CD8 clonotypes in ibrutinib-treated CLL. Clones were sequenced by immunoSEQ multiplex PCR, and TCRdb holds only the in-frame ones, with some missing. This table holds about 200,000 clones, more than 75% found once. The sequencing here drew on PBMCs, taken after 12 months of ibrutinib treatment. These receptors all come from a human donor with chronic lymphocytic leukemia. The CDR3 runs from the conserved cysteine through the conserved F or W. D genes are given only for firm matches. Clone size is not always given. Where it is, it says once, few, many or a class for expanded clones.

>NA|TRBV19|NA|TRBJ1-1
TGTGCCACCTGTGGGGTATGGAACACTGAAGCTTTCTTT
CATCGVWNTEAFF
>once|TRBV11-3|NA|TRBJ2-7
TGTGCCAGCAGCTATTCCGGGACCCCCTACGAGCAGTACTTC
CASSYSGTPYEQYF
>NA|TRBV7-6|NA|TRBJ2-3
TGTGCCAGCAGCCCCAGCCTCCTTAGCACAGATACGCAGTATTTT
CASSPSLLSTDTQYF
>NA|TRBV6-5|TRBD1|TRBJ2-7
TGTGCCAGCAGTTACAGTGGGACAGGGATCTCCTACGAGCAGTACTTC
CASSYSGTGISYEQYF
>few|TRBV6-1|NA|TRBJ2-1
TGTGCCAGCAGACTAGCCGATGAGCAGTTCTTC
CASRLADEQFF
>NA|TRBV6-6|TRBD2|TRBJ2-5
TGTGCCAGCAGTCGATCTAGCGGCCAAGAGACCCAGTACTTC
CASSRSSGQETQYF
>few|TRBV19|TRBD2|TRBJ2-7
TGTGCCAGTAGTTTGTCTAGCGGGGACTCCTACGAGCAGTACTTC
CASSLSSGDSYEQYF
>once|TRBV4-1|NA|TRBJ1-3
TGCGCCAGCAGCCAAGATCCGGTTGTCTATGGGAACACCATATATTTT
CASSQDPVVYGNTIYF
>NA|TRBV5-1|NA|TRBJ2-6
TGCGCCAGCAGCTTGGCTTACTCTGGGGCCAACGTCCTGACTTTC
CASSLAYSGANVLTF
>NA|TRBV5-1|NA|TRBJ2-7
TGCGCCAGCAGCCATCTTGCCAGCGACAGTAACTCCTACGAGCAGTACTTC
CASSHLASDSNSYEQYF
>NA|TRBV28|TRBD1|TRBJ1-1
TGTGCCAGCAGTCAGGCGGGGACAGGTGGCACTGAAGCTTTCTTT
CASSQAGTGGTEAFF
>NA|TRBV2|NA|TRBJ2-7
TGTGCCAGCAGTGAAAGAGGGGGCGAGCAGTACTTC
CASSERGGEQYF
>NA|TRBV4-2|NA|TRBJ1-1
TGTGCCAGCAGCCAACGAGGCAGGGACACTGAAGCTTTCTTT
CASSQRGRDTEAFF
>NA|TRBV19|NA|TRBJ2-2
TGTGCCAGTAGTCCCAGACACGCCGGGGAGCTGTTTTTT
CASSPRHAGELFF
>NA|TRBV5-6|NA|TRBJ1-2
TGTGCCAGCAGTCTCTCCGGGATCCCCTCTGGCTACACCTTC
CASSLSGIPSGYTF
>NA|TRBV5-8|NA|TRBJ1-1
TGTGCCAGCAGCTTGGTAGAGGGCGGCACTGAAGCTTTCTTT
CASSLVEGGTEAFF
>NA|TRBV6-6|NA|TRBJ1-5
TGTGCCAGCAGTTACACCCACGGGGAATCCCAGCATTTT
CASSYTHGESQHF
>NA|TRBV9|NA|TRBJ1-6
TGTGCCAGCAGCGACCGGGCCAGGGCCGACTCACCCCTCCACTTT
CASSDRARADSPLHF
>NA|TRBV11-2|TRBD1|TRBJ1-6
TGTGCCACCGGGACAGGGAGTTCACCCCTCCACTTT
CATGTGSSPLHF
>NA|TRBV4-1|NA|TRBJ2-1
TGCGCCAGCAGCCAAGGGTTGCGAAACTACAATGAGCAGTTCTTC
CASSQGLRNYNEQFF
>NA|TRBV7-6|NA|TRBJ1-1
TGTGCCAGCAGCTTAATCCCAGGAGGGAACACTGAAGCTTTCTTT
CASSLIPGGNTEAFF
>NA|TRBV7-8|NA|TRBJ1-2
TGTGCCAGCAGCTTATCTACGGCAGGGGTTAACTATGGCTACACCTTC
CASSLSTAGVNYGYTF
>NA|TRBV19|NA|TRBJ1-1
TGTGCCAGTAGTACACAGCGGAACACTGAAGCTTTCTTT
CASSTQRNTEAFF
>once|TRBV11-3|TRBD1|TRBJ1-1
TGTGCCAGCAGCCCGGGACAGGGGACCACTGAAGCTTTCTTT
CASSPGQGTTEAFF
>NA|TRBV4-1|NA|TRBJ2-7
TGCGCCAGCAGCCAAGACGCCCAGTACTTC
CASSQDAQYF
>NA|TRBV2|NA|TRBJ2-7
TGTGCCAGCAGGGGGACCTTCTACTTATACGAGCAGTACTTC
CASRGTFYLYEQYF
>NA|TRBV6-1|TRBD1|TRBJ1-2
TGTGCCAGCTTAGGGACAGCTTCCAGGGGTGGCTACACCTTC
CASLGTASRGGYTF
>NA|TRBV27|NA|TRBJ2-5
TGTGCCAGCAGGATTCCATTCCGGGACGGCCAAGAGACCCAGTACTTC
CASRIPFRDGQETQYF
>few|TRBV10-3|TRBD1|TRBJ2-7
TGTGCCATCAGTCGGACAGGGGTAGAGGACTACGAGCAGTACTTC
CAISRTGVEDYEQYF
>NA|TRBV13|NA|TRBJ2-1
TGTGCCAGCAGCTTAGGCCTAAACAGCTACGGGGAGCAGTTCTTC
CASSLGLNSYGEQFF
>NA|TRBV11-3|NA|TRBJ2-1
TGTGCCAGCAGCTTCAGGGACGATGAGCAGTTCTTC
CASSFRDDEQFF
>NA|TRBV7-6|NA|TRBJ1-3
TGTGCCAGCACCCCAGTTGTTGAAGGGACTGGAAACACCATATATTTT
CASTPVVEGTGNTIYF
>NA|TRBV4-2|NA|TRBJ1-1
TGTGCCAGCAGCAGTACTTTGGGTTCCATGAACACTGAAGCTTTCTTT
CASSSTLGSMNTEAFF
>NA|TRBV5-6|NA|TRBJ2-3
TGTGCCAGCAGCCCAGGCCTACCTACGCAGTATTTT
CASSPGLPTQYF
>NA|TRBV7-4|NA|TRBJ2-4
TGTGCCAGCACCGAGGACAGTTCAATCTCCGAAAACATTCAGTACTTC
CASTEDSSISENIQYF
>NA|TRBV5-1|NA|TRBJ1-3
TGCGCCAGCAGGTCCGGGACGGCTGGAAACACCATATATTTT
CASRSGTAGNTIYF
>NA|TRBV18|NA|TRBJ2-7
TGTGCCAGCTCACCAGGGTTAGCGGAACTTTACGAGCAGTACTTC
CASSPGLAELYEQYF
>NA|TRBV27|NA|TRBJ1-1
TGTGCCAGCAGTATCAATTCCGGGAATCAAGCTTTCTTT
CASSINSGNQAFF
>once|TRBV9|NA|TRBJ1-3
TGTGCCAGCAGCACGACCCTTGGCGGCTCTGGAAACACCATATATTTT
CASSTTLGGSGNTIYF
>NA|TRBV28|NA|TRBJ1-2
TGTGCCAGCAGTTCCAGACCCGCCTATGGCTACACCTTC
CASSSRPAYGYTF
>NA|TRBV7-9|NA|TRBJ2-5
TGTGCCAGCAGCTTACAGGGGACGGTTAAAGAGACCCAGTACTTC
CASSLQGTVKETQYF